The 22 T cell receptor beta chains reported below all come from one sample, sequenced in a study of brain T cells in children with intractable seizures. The data were produced by immunoSEQ multiplex PCR, yet TCRdb's version contains in-frame clones alone and is incomplete. The sample has 65,000 to 85,000 clones, 90% to 95% seen once. Sequencing was performed on peripheral blood, taken at surgery. The origin of the receptors is a boy in the first two years of life with tuberous sclerosis and intractable seizures.

This clone was seen a single time. The J gene is TRBJ1-1, the V gene TRBV9, with D possibly TRBD1 on 6 matching bases. Germline CDR1 is SGDLS and CDR2 is YYNGEE. Trimming stripped 0 bases from V and 1 base from J, with 7 bases between. This CDR3 comprises 14 residues. The CDR3 here is CASSVDRENTEAFF. The CDR3 bases are TGTGCCAGCAGCGTAGACAGGGAGAACACTGAAGCTTTCTTT.

The chain carries TRBV7-9 and TRBJ2-2; D is unresolved. V gave up 8 bases and J gave up 8 bases, with 9 bases separating them. The length of the CDR3 is 11 residues. Germline-derived CDR1 and CDR2 are SEHNR and FQNEAQ (reference sequence). The CDR3 DNA is TGTGCCAGCCGTAGTGGAGGGGAGCTGTTTTTT. Its protein is CASRSGGELFF.

The chain joins TRBV11-3 to TRBJ2-2; D is perhaps TRBD1 or TRBD2 (5 bases each). CDR1 is SGHNT, CDR2 YENEEA, per germline. The CDR3 consists of 15 residues. Deletions cut 4 bases from V and 4 bases from J, with 13 bases between. CDR3 amino acids: CASSSSQGSTGELFF. The CDR3, as DNA: TGTGCCAGCAGCTCTAGCCAGGGAAGCACCGGGGAGCTGTTTTTT.

This chain connects TRBV6-6 to TRBJ2-7; 15 bases line up with TRBD2. The CDR3 has 15 residues. Germline CDR1 and CDR2: MNHNY and SVGAGI (reference sequence). J lost 2 bases, V lost 4 bases, and 0 bases had no gene match. In DNA, the CDR3 is TGTGCCAGCAGTTGGACTAGCGGGAGGGCCTACGAGCAGTACTTC. Translation: CASSWTSGRAYEQYF.

The chain recombines TRBV5-1 with TRBJ2-7; tentatively, D is TRBD1 (6 bases). V shed 0 bases and J shed 7 bases, with 11 bases lying between them. The CDR3 runs 13 residues. Germline V gene lookup returns CDR1 SGHRS and CDR2 YFSETQ. The chain's CDR3 is CASSLAGTREQYF. DNA of the CDR3: TGCGCCAGCAGCTTGGCCGGGACAAGAGAGCAGTACTTC.

The chain recombines TRBV28 with TRBJ2-1; 14 nucleotides align to TRBD2. Losses at the gene ends were 8 bases for V and 9 bases for J; bases not matched to a gene: 6. This CDR3 has 14 residues. CDR1 MDHEN and CDR2 SYDVKM come from the germline V gene. In nucleotides, the CDR3 is TGTGCCAGCTCCCCCGGGACTAGCGGGAGTGAGCAGTTCTTC. Residues: CASSPGTSGSEQFF. The complete variable domain, with remaining parts taken from reference TRBV28 and TRBJ2-1, reads DVKVTQSSRYLVKRTGEKVFLECVQDMDHENMFWYRQDPGLGLRLIYFSYDVKMKEKGDIPEGYSVSREKKERFSLILESASTNQTSMYLCASSPGTSGSEQFFGPGTRLTVL.

The V and J genes are TRBV12-5 and TRBJ2-5, with D unresolved. This CDR3 has 11 residues. The germline V gene has CDR1 LGHNT and CDR2 FRNRAP. Trimming left V 3 bases short and J 2 bases short, with 1 base between. In nucleotides, the CDR3 is TGTGCTAGTGGTTTACAAGAGACCCAGTACTTC. Translated: CASGLQETQYF.

The chain uses TRBV28 and TRBJ1-2; TRBD1 might be the D (6 bases). With 0 bases removed from V and 1 base from J, the gap between germline ends came to 12 bases. CDR3 size: 16 residues. From germline, CDR1 is MDHEN and CDR2 SYDVKM. DNA of the CDR3: TGTGCCAGCAGTTTATGGGGGGCAGGAGATAACTATGGCTACACCTTC. As protein: CASSLWGAGDNYGYTF.

The chain is built from TRBV30 and TRBJ1-1, with no clear D. The length of the CDR3 is 13 residues. Trimming stripped 0 bases from V and 4 bases from J, with 9 bases between. Germline V lookup: CDR1 GTSNPN, CDR2 SVGIG (reference sequence). The CDR3 DNA follows: TGTGCCTGGAGTGTAGGGATCATCACTGAAGCTTTCTTT. Amino acids: CAWSVGIITEAFF.

This rearrangement joins TRBV28 to TRBJ2-7, with TRBD2 identical over 8 bases. Germline V gene lookup returns CDR1 MDHEN and CDR2 SYDVKM. The junction had 8 bases not matched to a gene; V was cut back by 4 bases and J by 3 bases. This CDR3 has 15 amino acids. The CDR3 nucleotides are TGTGCCAGCAGTTCCCGAACTAGCGGCCTCTACGAGCAGTACTTC. It encodes CASSSRTSGLYEQYF.

J is TRBJ1-4 and V is TRBV6-5; weak D call: TRBD1 (6 bases). This CDR3 has 15 residues. V lost 6 bases to trimming and J lost 8 bases, with 19 bases between them. Germline V gives CDR1 MNHEY, CDR2 SVGAGI. The CDR3 spells CASRLSTLQGEKLFF. In DNA form, the CDR3 reads TGTGCCAGCAGACTTTCGACCCTCCAGGGGGAAAAACTGTTTTTT.

The chain recombines TRBV4-1 with TRBJ1-6; possible D gene TRBD1, 6 bases. V was clipped by 4 bases and J by 7 bases, with 17 bases between them. The CDR3 totals 16 residues. Germline V lookup: CDR1 MGHRA, CDR2 YSYEKL. The CDR3 region is CASSPTKGGGNSPLHF. Here the CDR3 DNA reads TGCGCCAGCAGCCCCACAAAAGGAGGGGGGAATTCACCCCTCCACTTT.

The rearrangement joins TRBV10-2 to TRBJ1-2; 7 bases map to TRBD1. The J segment lost 2 bases and the V segment lost 10 bases, leaving 13 bases of the junction unmatched. Germline CDR1 is WSHSY and CDR2 is SAAADI. The CDR3 sequence is 15 residues long. The CDR3 nucleotides read TGCGCCACCACTCCGGCGGGACAGCTAAACTATGGCTACACCTTC. Protein: CATTPAGQLNYGYTF.

About this clone itself: Other nucleotide sequences from this sample produce the same CDR3. The chain uses TRBV5-1 and TRBJ1-1; D unclear. The CDR3 extends over 13 amino acids. Germline V gene sequence: CDR1 SGHRS, CDR2 YFSETQ. V was trimmed by 0 bases and J by 3 bases, leaving 6 bases between them. The CDR3 reads CASSLVGDTEAFF. In nucleotides, the CDR3 is TGCGCCAGCAGCTTGGTCGGTGACACTGAAGCTTTCTTT.

This chain joins TRBV27 and TRBJ2-1; D perhaps matches TRBD1 (6 bases). CDR3 size: 12 residues. CDR1 MNHEY and CDR2 SMNVEV come from the germline V gene (reference sequence). Trimming took 5 bases from V and 9 from J, leaving 11 bases between them. CDR3 DNA: TGTGCCAGCAGTACCAGGGGCGGTGAGCAGTTCTTC. Encoded protein: CASSTRGGEQFF.

This sequence joins TRBV5-1 and TRBJ2-7; possible D gene TRBD1, 6 bases. V was pared by 4 bases and J by 3 bases, with 11 bases between. Germline CDR1 is SGHRS and CDR2 is YFSETQ. This CDR3 is built from 13 residues. The CDR3 DNA follows: TGCGCCAGCAGCAACGGACAGTTCTACGAGCAGTACTTC. It encodes CASSNGQFYEQYF.

This chain connects TRBV5-6 to TRBJ2-1; D is undetermined. Germline V CDR1 and CDR2: SGHDT, YYEEEE. The CDR3 spans 12 residues. With 6 bases removed from V and 1 base from J, the gap between germline ends came to 5 bases. CDR3 sequence: CASMESYNEQFF. The CDR3 DNA sequence: TGTGCCAGCATGGAGTCCTACAATGAGCAGTTCTTC.

This clone appeared a few times. J is TRBJ1-1 and V is TRBV3-1 (or the pseudogene TRBV3-2), with 7 bases aligning to TRBD1. The CDR3 runs 13 residues. Trimming at V came to 5 bases and at J to 6 bases, leaving 6 bases not matched to a gene. CDR1 and CDR2 from the germline V gene are LGHDT and YNNKEL (reference sequence). The CDR3 spells CASSYRGDAEAFF. The CDR3 bases are TGTGCCAGCAGCTACAGGGGCGACGCTGAAGCTTTCTTT.

The chain employs TRBV7-9 and TRBJ2-7; 7 nucleotides agree with TRBD1. The V gene's germline CDR1 is SEHNR and CDR2 FQNEAQ (reference sequence). The CDR3 spans 13 residues. V gave up 6 bases and J gave up 4 bases; unmatched junction bases: 6. CDR3 in amino acids: CASRSGDRYEQYF. CDR3 DNA: TGTGCCAGCAGGTCAGGGGACAGATACGAGCAGTACTTC.

This clone was seen only a few times. The chain uses TRBV19 and TRBJ1-2, with D possibly matching TRBD1 (5 bases). V was shortened by 5 bases and J by 0 bases, with 19 bases between the two germline ends. Germline V gene lookup returns CDR1 LNHDA and CDR2 SQIVND (reference sequence). There are 17 residues in the CDR3. The CDR3 region is CASSEWDQDPANYGYTF. DNA for the CDR3: TGTGCCAGTAGTGAGTGGGACCAGGACCCTGCTAACTATGGCTACACCTTC. Filled out from reference TRBV19 and TRBJ1-2, the complete variable domain reads DGGITQSPKYLFRKEGQNVTLSCEQNLNHDAMYWYRQDPGQGLRLIYYSQIVNDFQKGDIAEGYSVSREKKESFPLTVTSAQKNPTAFYLCASSEWDQDPANYGYTFGSGTRLTVV.

V is TRBV7-2 and J is TRBJ2-7; 11 nucleotides match TRBD2. Germline V gene sequence: CDR1 SGHTA, CDR2 FQGNSA. Trimming cost V 6 bases and J 0 bases; bases outside gene matches: 4. The CDR3 is 15 residues long. The CDR3 reads CASSRLAGSSYEQYF. For the CDR3, the DNA is TGTGCCAGCAGTAGACTAGCGGGGTCCTCCTACGAGCAGTACTTC.

The chain has TRBV7-2 and TRBJ2-5, with D perhaps TRBD2 (6 bases). Germline-derived CDR1 and CDR2 are SGHTA and FQGNSA. The CDR3 spans 15 residues. Trimming removed 5 bases at V and 7 bases at J, with 20 bases between. The CDR3 DNA follows: TGTGCCAGCAGCAAAGGAGGGGCGGATGGGCGGACCCAGTACTTC. Its protein product is CASSKGGADGRTQYF.